These T cell receptor beta chains were read from a single sample in a study of cytomegalovirus exposure and HLA in healthy donors. Repertoires were generated with immunoSEQ multiplex PCR, while TCRdb's copy carries only in-frame clones and drops some. This table has around 100,000 clones, approximately 82% appearing once. Sequencing was done on a sample of PBMCs. The source of these receptors is a woman between 18 and 29 years old in good health and CMV-seronegative. The conserved cysteine and the conserved F or W are not part of the CDR3 here.

TRBV5-5,TRBJ1-6,ASSILQVGSPLH
TRBV5-1,TRBJ2-6,ASSFPRGLVSGANVLT
TRBV5-1,TRBJ2-1,ASSSLPGLAETYNEQF
TRBV6-5,TRBJ1-6,ASGERQYNSPLH
TRBV4-1,TRBJ1-1,ASSSGVGTEAF
TRBV7-2,TRBJ2-1,ASSPTSGTWDEQF
TRBV10-3,TRBJ2-7,AISEGTGIGEQY
TRBV18,TRBJ1-4,ASSLQTGWATNEKLF
TRBV4-2,TRBJ1-1,ASSFRQGTDEAF
TRBV7-9,TRBJ1-4,ASSLYNEKLF
TRBV27,TRBJ2-7,ASRSGWGQRYEQY
TRBV7-8,TRBJ1-1,ASSFWTGSNTEAF
TRBV7-9,TRBJ1-5,ASSLDMGTVYSNQPQH
TRBV28,TRBJ1-1,ASLRGGSPNTEAF
TRBV6-5,TRBJ2-1,ASRDREWDNEQF
TRBV18,TRBJ2-2,ASSPPSTSGTGELF
TRBV9,TRBJ2-3,VSSVGRFTDTQY
TRBV27,TRBJ2-7,ALQISPNRDRPNEQY
TRBV5-8,.,ASSSEGQASEQY
TRBV11-2,TRBJ2-1,ASSSFQGNSYNEQF
TRBV2,TRBJ2-7,ASTLGLGEQY
TRBV29-1,TRBJ2-3,SVTRGTDTQY
TRBV5-4,TRBJ1-2,ASRDRRSYGYT
TRBV5-4,TRBJ2-2,ASSFGTITGELF
TRBV4-2,TRBJ2-2,ASSQKDRNTGELF
TRBV6-1,TRBJ2-3,ASSEADGAPDTQY
TRBV10-3,TRBJ2-1,AISQDYRGNEQF
TRBV10-3,TRBJ2-3,AISVTGIGTDTQY
TRBV18,TRBJ2-5,ASSSRTSLETQY
TRBV30,TRBJ1-1,AWRDHRRGTEAF
TRBV7-2,TRBJ2-2,ASGRVSNTGELF
TRBV7-6,TRBJ2-7,ASSLGSGSYEQY